What follows are 4 T cell receptor beta chains derived from one specimen sequenced in a study of T cell repertoires in cytomegalovirus infection. TCRdb ran MiXCR on the reads and lists one entry per CDR3 protein. The sample lists approximately 500,000 distinct CDR3 sequences, about a quarter seen once, with roughly an eighth in the top ten. The sequenced material came from PBMCs. Receptors originate from a human donor in good health (CMV status not recorded). Some clones in this sample may be carry-over from other donors' samples.

The gene calls are TRBV12-3 or TRBV12-4 and TRBJ2-7; 16 positions agree with TRBD2. The CDR3 is 18 amino acids. Trimming cost V 4 bases and J 0 bases; bases outside gene matches: 6. For the CDR3, the DNA is TGTGCCAGCAGTTCGGGACTAGCGGGAGGGCCGAGCTCCTACGAGCAGTACTTC. Translation gives CASSSGLAGGPSSYEQYF.

There are many counts of this clonotype. The chain combines TRBV7-2 with TRBJ1-6, with D unclear. The CDR3 runs to 13 residues. The V gene's germline CDR1 is SGHTA and CDR2 FQGNSA. V gave up 1 base and J gave up 3 bases, with 1 base separating them. Here the CDR3 reads CASSLDYNSPLHF. Here the CDR3 DNA reads TGTGCCAGCAGCTTAGACTATAATTCACCCCTCCACTTT.

The chain employs TRBV11-2 and TRBJ1-1; a possible D gene is TRBD1 (6 bases). The CDR3 covers 14 residues. V lost 5 bases and J lost 8, with 18 bases in between. CDR1 is SGHAT, CDR2 FQNNGV, per germline. The CDR3 nucleotides read TGTGCCAGCAGCCTGACAGGCCCTCGGCGGGAAGCTTTCTTT. This sequence encodes CASSLTGPRREAFF.

This sequence joins TRBV19 and TRBJ1-5, with D unresolved. V shed 7 bases and J shed 1 base, with 11 bases lying between them. Per the germline V gene, CDR1 is LNHDA and CDR2 is SQIVND (reference sequence). The CDR3 extends over 14 amino acids. CDR3: CASKWSQSNQPQHF. CDR3 nucleotides: TGTGCCAGTAAGTGGTCGCAGAGCAATCAGCCCCAGCATTTT.